A selection of T cell receptor beta chains follows, all from one sample in a study of T cells in Graves' hyperthyroidism and ophthalmopathy. TCRdb ran MiXCR on the multiplex PCR reads and lists one entry per CDR3 protein. Of approximately 560,000 distinct CDR3 sequences listed, approximately 15% are singletons. The sample was blood. Receptors originate from a woman aged 30 to 39 with Graves' hyperthyroidism. The CDR3 runs from the conserved cysteine through the conserved F or W. A D gene is named only where the DNA matches it firmly. Clone size, where shown, is once, few, many, or a class for clones that have expanded.

J	size	D	V	DNA	CDR3
TRBJ2-3	.	TRBD1	TRBV3-1	TGTGCCAGCACCCTTAACCTTATAGGGACAGGGGGCGCAGATACGCAGTATTTT	CASTLNLIGTGGADTQYF
TRBJ2-1	many	.	TRBV27	TGTGCCAGCACCCCGAGGAGGGGGGCGTACAATGAGCAGTTCTTC	CASTPRRGAYNEQFF
TRBJ2-2	few	.	TRBV5-6	TGTGCCAGCAGCTTGGGAGTCAGGGAGCTGTTTTTT	CASSLGVRELFF
TRBJ2-7	.	.	TRBV4-3	TGCGCCAGCAGCCACCTCTCAGTCAGCGAGCAGTACTTC	CASSHLSVSEQYF
TRBJ2-1	many	TRBD2	TRBV2	TGTGCCAGCAAAGTAGGGATTAGCGGGAGTTACAATGAGCAGTTCTTC	CASKVGISGSYNEQFF
TRBJ2-7	.	.	TRBV29-1	TGCAGCGTTATTCCTCTGACGGCGAGCTCCTACGAGCAGTACTTC	CSVIPLTASSYEQYF
TRBJ2-3	many	.	TRBV28	TGTGCCAGCAGCCATGGGGGAGATACGCAGTATTTT	CASSHGGDTQYF
TRBJ1-6	.	TRBD1	TRBV9	TGTGCCAGCAGCTTCACCCAGGGGGAGGATTCACCCCTCCACTTT	CASSFTQGEDSPLHF
TRBJ1-3	.	.	TRBV19	TGTGCCAGTAGTATAGAGGGGGACTACGTCTCTGGAAACACCATATATTTT	CASSIEGDYVSGNTIYF
TRBJ2-1	.	.	TRBV19	TGTGCCAGTAGTATTACGCGGGGAAATGAGCAGTTCTTC	CASSITRGNEQFF
TRBJ2-5	.	.	TRBV20-1	TGCAGTGCTACGGCCCAGGGCGGCCAAGAGACCCAGTACTTC	CSATAQGGQETQYF
TRBJ2-2	.	.	TRBV14	TGTGCCAGCAGCCAACGACTTCTCACCGGGGAGCTGTTTTTT	CASSQRLLTGELFF
TRBJ2-5	.	.	TRBV10-3	TGTGCCAGTCTCTTTACCCAGTACTTC	CASLFTQYF
TRBJ1-2	few	.	TRBV6-1	TGTGCCGGAGCCGACAGATTTAACTATGGCTACACCTTC	CAGADRFNYGYTF
TRBJ2-7	.	.	TRBV2	TGTGCCACCAGTGTTGGAAAAGGTACCTACGAGCAGTACTTC	CATSVGKGTYEQYF
TRBJ2-2	few	.	TRBV10-3	TGTGCCGTCCAGGGTGGCGGGGAGCTGTTTTTT	CAVQGGGELFF
TRBJ1-5	few	.	TRBV6-1	TGTGCCAGCAGTGAAACCGTACAGCCCCAGCATTTT	CASSETVQPQHF
TRBJ2-7	many	TRBD2	TRBV28	TGTGCCAGCACGGGGGGGACCCCCTACGAGCAGTACTTC	CASTGGTPYEQYF
TRBJ2-3	.	.	TRBV29-1	TGCAGCGCCCGACCCAGGGCGGGCATACCAGATACGCAGTATTTT	CSARPRAGIPDTQYF
TRBJ1-5	few	TRBD1	TRBV3-1	TGTGCCAGCAGCCCCGGGACAGGGGGCCTGAGCAATCAGCCCCAGCATTTT	CASSPGTGGLSNQPQHF
TRBJ1-1	many	.	TRBV12-3/TRBV12-4	TGTGCCAGCAACGGACAGCCGAACACTGAAGCTTTCTTT	CASNGQPNTEAFF
TRBJ2-3	many	TRBD2	TRBV27	TGTGCCAGCAGTTCCCCCGAGCTAGCGGGATCTGATACGCAGTATTTT	CASSSPELAGSDTQYF
TRBJ1-1	many	.	TRBV30	TGTGCCTGGAGTGGGGCACAGGTGGACACTGAAGCTTTCTTT	CAWSGAQVDTEAFF
TRBJ2-1	few	TRBD2	TRBV30	TGTGCCTGGAGTGGAAGACTAGCGGGGGACAGCTCCTACAATGAGCAGTTCTTC	CAWSGRLAGDSSYNEQFF
TRBJ2-7	many	.	TRBV6-1	TGTGCCAGCAAAATGGGACCCGCCTACGAGCAGTACTTC	CASKMGPAYEQYF
TRBJ2-1	.	TRBD2	TRBV20-1	TGCAGTGCTGTCTTGACTAGCAGTAATGAGCAGTTCTTC	CSAVLTSSNEQFF
TRBJ2-5	few	.	TRBV4-1	TGCGCCAGCAGCCAGTACCACTTCCGGGACATACTCCAAGAGACCCAGTACTTC	CASSQYHFRDILQETQYF
TRBJ2-1	few	.	TRBV7-6	TGTGCCTCGCGCCGGGGGATTGCTATGGATGAGCAGTTCTTC	CASRRGIAMDEQFF
TRBJ2-2	.	TRBD2	TRBV4-1	TGCGCCAGCAGCCAACAATCGGGGGGACTAGCGGCTATGAACACCGGGGAGCTGTTTTTT	CASSQQSGGLAAMNTGELFF
TRBJ2-1	.	.	TRBV27	TGTGCCAGCAGTTTATGGCGGGGATATGCCTCCTTATACAATGAGCAGTTCTTC	CASSLWRGYASLYNEQFF
TRBJ2-7	many	.	TRBV27	TGTGCCAGCAGTTTATCGGCCAGGGGCTACGAGCAGTACTTC	CASSLSARGYEQYF
TRBJ2-1	many	.	TRBV12-3/TRBV12-4	TGTGCCAGCAGACCCGACGGGGCCGACAATGAGCAGTTCTTC	CASRPDGADNEQFF
TRBJ2-5	many	TRBD1	TRBV11-1	TGTGCCAGCAGCTCCTCGACAGGGAGTTGGAGAGAGACCCAGTACTTC	CASSSSTGSWRETQYF
TRBJ2-5	.	TRBD1	TRBV19	TGTGCCAGTAGTGGGACAGGGCCCTGGGAGACCCAGTACTTC	CASSGTGPWETQYF
TRBJ2-3	few	.	TRBV11-3	TGCGCCAGCAGTAACTCATACACAGATACGCAGTATTTT	CASSNSYTDTQYF
TRBJ2-7	many	.	TRBV27	TGTGCCAGCAGTGATAGCGGTCCGTACGAGCAGTACTTC	CASSDSGPYEQYF
TRBJ1-2	few	TRBD1	TRBV20-1	TGCAGTGCTAGAGGGACAGGAGTAGTGGGGTATGGCTACACCTTC	CSARGTGVVGYGYTF
TRBJ2-7	.	TRBD1	TRBV15	TGTGCCACCAGCGGATTGACAGGGGGCAGGGAGCAGTACTTC	CATSGLTGGREQYF
TRBJ2-3	.	TRBD2	TRBV7-2	TGTGCCAGCAGCCTGGGACTAGCGGGGAAAGACACAGATACGCAGTATTTT	CASSLGLAGKDTDTQYF
TRBJ1-5	.	TRBD1	TRBV7-9	TGTGCCAGCAGCAATGGACAGGGAGAGGGTCAGCCCCAGCATTTT	CASSNGQGEGQPQHF
TRBJ2-7	few	TRBD1	TRBV12-5	TGTGCTAGTGGTTCGGGGACAGGGGAGGTCCACGAGCAGTACTTC	CASGSGTGEVHEQYF
TRBJ1-2	many	TRBD1	TRBV28	TGTGCCAGCAGTTCCGGACAGGGTAGTGGCTACACCTTC	CASSSGQGSGYTF
TRBJ2-1	.	TRBD2	TRBV4-1	TGCGCCAGCAGCCAAGATATGGTGGGAGGGCGGAATGAGCAGTTCTTC	CASSQDMVGGRNEQFF
TRBJ1-1	few	.	TRBV20-1	TGCGGTGCCTCCGGGGGGTTGGCTGAAGCTTTCTTT	CGASGGLAEAFF
TRBJ1-1	many	.	TRBV6-1	TGTGCCATACCGGGGGGGGCGCATAAGGGCACTGAAGCTTTCTTT	CAIPGGAHKGTEAFF
TRBJ1-5	many	.	TRBV30	TGTGCCTGGAGTAAGGTAAACAATCAGCCCCAGCATTTT	CAWSKVNNQPQHF
TRBJ1-4	.	.	TRBV6-5	TGTGCCAGCAGTTACTCGTCTAATGAAAAACTGTTTTTT	CASSYSSNEKLFF
TRBJ2-5	many	.	TRBV10-1	TGCGCCAGCAGTGCAGGTGCGCGGGGAGAGACCCAGTACTTC	CASSAGARGETQYF
TRBJ2-1	.	.	TRBV25-1	TGTGCCAGCAGTCTAGCTCCCCCTCTTAGCCTCAATGAGCAGTTCTTC	CASSLAPPLSLNEQFF
TRBJ2-1	few	TRBD2	TRBV19	TGTGCCAGTAGTATTTCCCCGCGGGAGCTATACTACAATGAGCAGTTCTTC	CASSISPRELYYNEQFF
TRBJ1-1	.	.	TRBV19	TGTGCCAGTAGTGATCTGGCGGGCACTGAAGCTTTCTTT	CASSDLAGTEAFF
TRBJ2-1	many	.	TRBV20-1	TGCAGTGCTGCCCGTAGCGGCAGCTCCTACAATGAGCAGTTCTTC	CSAARSGSSYNEQFF
TRBJ2-7	many	.	TRBV20-1	TGCAGTGCTAGTTGGGTCGGTAACGAGCAGTACTTC	CSASWVGNEQYF
TRBJ2-2	.	TRBD2	TRBV7-2	TGTGCCACCCCCGTCGGACTAGCTAGTTACGGGGAGCTGTTTTTT	CATPVGLASYGELFF
TRBJ2-7	many	.	TRBV3-1	TGTGCCAGCAGCCAAGATAACAGAAGGATCTACGAGCAGTACTTC	CASSQDNRRIYEQYF